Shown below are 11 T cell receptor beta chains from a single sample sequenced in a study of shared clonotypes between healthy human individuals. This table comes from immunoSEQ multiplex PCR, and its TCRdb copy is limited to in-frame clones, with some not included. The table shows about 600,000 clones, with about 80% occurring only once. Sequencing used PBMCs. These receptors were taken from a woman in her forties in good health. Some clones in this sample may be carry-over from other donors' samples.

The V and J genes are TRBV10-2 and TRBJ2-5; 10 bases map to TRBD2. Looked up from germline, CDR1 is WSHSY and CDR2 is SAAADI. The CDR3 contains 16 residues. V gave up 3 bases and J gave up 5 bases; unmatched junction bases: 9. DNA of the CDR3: TGCGCCAGCAGTGATCCGAGCGGGAGGGCCCGGGAGACCCAGTACTTC. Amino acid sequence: CASSDPSGRARETQYF.

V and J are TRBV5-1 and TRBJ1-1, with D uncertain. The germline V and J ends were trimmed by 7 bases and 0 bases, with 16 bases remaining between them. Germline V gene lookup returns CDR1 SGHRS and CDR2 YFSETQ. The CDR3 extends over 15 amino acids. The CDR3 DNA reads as TGCGCCAGCGTTGCGACCGGTCACATGAACACTGAAGCTTTCTTT. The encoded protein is CASVATGHMNTEAFF.

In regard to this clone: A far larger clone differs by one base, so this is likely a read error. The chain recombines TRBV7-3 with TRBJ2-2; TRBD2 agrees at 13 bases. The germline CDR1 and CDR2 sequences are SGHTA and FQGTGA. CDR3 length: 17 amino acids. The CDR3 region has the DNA TGTGCCAGCAGCTTACCGGGACTAGCGGGAAACACCGGGGAGCTGTCTTTT. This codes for CASSLPGLAGNTGELSF.

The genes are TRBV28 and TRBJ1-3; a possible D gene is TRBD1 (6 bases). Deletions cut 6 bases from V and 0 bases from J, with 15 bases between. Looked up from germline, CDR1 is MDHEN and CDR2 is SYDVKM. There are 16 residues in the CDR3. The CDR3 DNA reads TGTGCCAGCAGGGACGCAGGGGAAAGCTCTGGAAACACCATATATTTT. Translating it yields CASRDAGESSGNTIYF.

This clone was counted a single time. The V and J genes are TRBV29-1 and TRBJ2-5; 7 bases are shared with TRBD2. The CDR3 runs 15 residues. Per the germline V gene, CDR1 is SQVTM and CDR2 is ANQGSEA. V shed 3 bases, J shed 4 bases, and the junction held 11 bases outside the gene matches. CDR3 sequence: CSVEAQGGVGETQYF. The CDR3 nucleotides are TGCAGCGTTGAGGCGCAGGGAGGGGTTGGAGAGACCCAGTACTTC.

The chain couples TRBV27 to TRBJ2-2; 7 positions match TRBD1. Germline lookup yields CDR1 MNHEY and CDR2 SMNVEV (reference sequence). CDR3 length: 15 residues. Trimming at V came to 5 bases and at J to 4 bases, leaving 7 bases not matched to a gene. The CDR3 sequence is CASSHSTGTTGELFF. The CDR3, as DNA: TGTGCCAGCAGTCACTCGACAGGGACCACCGGGGAGCTGTTTTTT.

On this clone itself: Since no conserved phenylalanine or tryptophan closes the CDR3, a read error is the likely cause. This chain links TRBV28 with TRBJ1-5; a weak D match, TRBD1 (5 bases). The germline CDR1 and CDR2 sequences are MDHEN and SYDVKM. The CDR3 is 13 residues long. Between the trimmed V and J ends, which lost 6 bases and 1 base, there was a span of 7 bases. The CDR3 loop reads CASRWDSNQPQHL. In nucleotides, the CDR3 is TGTGCCAGCAGATGGGACAGCAATCAGCCCCAGCATCTT.

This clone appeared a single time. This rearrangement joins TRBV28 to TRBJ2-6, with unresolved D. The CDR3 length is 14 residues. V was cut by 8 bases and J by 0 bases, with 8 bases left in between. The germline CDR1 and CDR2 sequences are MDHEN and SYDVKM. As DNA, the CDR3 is TGTGCCAGCGGGCCCCTCTCTGGGGCCAACGTCCTGACTTTC. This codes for CASGPLSGANVLTF.

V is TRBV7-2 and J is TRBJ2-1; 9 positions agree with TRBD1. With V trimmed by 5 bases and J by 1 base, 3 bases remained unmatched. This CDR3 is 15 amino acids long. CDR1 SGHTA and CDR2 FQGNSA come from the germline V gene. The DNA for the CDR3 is TGTGCCAGCAGCCCACAGGGGGCGTCCTACAATGAGCAGTTCTTC. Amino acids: CASSPQGASYNEQFF. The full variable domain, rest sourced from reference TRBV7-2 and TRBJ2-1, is GAGVSQSPSNKVTEKGKDVELRCDPISGHTALYWYRQSLGQGLEFLIYFQGNSAPDKSGLPSDRFSAERTGGSVSTLTIQRTQQEDSAVYLCASSPQGASYNEQFFGPGTRLTVL.

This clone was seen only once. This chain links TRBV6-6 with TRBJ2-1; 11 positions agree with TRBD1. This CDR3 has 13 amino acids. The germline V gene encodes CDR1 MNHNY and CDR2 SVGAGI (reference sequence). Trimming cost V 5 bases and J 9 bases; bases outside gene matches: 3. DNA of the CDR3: TGTGCCAGCAGTACGGGACAGGGGGTTGAGCAGTTCTTC. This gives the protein CASSTGQGVEQFF.

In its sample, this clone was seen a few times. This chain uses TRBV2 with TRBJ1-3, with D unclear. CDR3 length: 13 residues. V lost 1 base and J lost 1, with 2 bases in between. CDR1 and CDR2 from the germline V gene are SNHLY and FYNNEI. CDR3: CASSEESGNTIYF. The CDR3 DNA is TGTGCCAGCAGTGAAGAATCTGGAAACACCATATATTTT.